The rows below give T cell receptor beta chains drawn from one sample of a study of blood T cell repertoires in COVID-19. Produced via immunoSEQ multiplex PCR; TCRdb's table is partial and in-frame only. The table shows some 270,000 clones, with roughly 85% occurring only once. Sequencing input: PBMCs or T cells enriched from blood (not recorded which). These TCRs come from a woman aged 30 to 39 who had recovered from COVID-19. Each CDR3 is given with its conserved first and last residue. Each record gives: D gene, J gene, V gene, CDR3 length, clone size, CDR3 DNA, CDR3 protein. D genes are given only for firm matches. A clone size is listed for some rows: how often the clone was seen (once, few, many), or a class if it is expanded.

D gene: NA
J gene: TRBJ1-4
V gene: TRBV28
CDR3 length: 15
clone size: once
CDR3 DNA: TGTGCCAGCAGTCCCCCAGAGGGAACTAATGAAAAACTGTTTTTT
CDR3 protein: CASSPPEGTNEKLFF

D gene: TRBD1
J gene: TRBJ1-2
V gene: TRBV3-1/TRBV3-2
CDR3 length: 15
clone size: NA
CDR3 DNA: TGTGCCAGCACCACCTTATCCGGGACAGGGAATGGCTACACCTTC
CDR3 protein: CASTTLSGTGNGYTF

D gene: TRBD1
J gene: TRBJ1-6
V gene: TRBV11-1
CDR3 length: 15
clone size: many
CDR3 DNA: TGTGCCAGCAGCAGTGACAGGGGTGGAATATCACCCCTCCACTTT
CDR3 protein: CASSSDRGGISPLHF

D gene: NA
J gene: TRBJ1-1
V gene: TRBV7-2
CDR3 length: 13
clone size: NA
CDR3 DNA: TGTGCCAGCAGCTTAGTAATATCCGCTGAAGCTTTCTTT
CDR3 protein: CASSLVISAEAFF

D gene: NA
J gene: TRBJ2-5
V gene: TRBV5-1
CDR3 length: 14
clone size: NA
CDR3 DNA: TGCGCCAGCAGTTTAGGACAGAACCAAGAGACCCAGTACTTC
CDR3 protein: CASSLGQNQETQYF

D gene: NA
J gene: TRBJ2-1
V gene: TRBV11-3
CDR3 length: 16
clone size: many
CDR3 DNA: TGTGCCAGCAGCTTAGATTCGGACAGCCTTATCAATGAGCAGTTCTTC
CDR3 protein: CASSLDSDSLINEQFF

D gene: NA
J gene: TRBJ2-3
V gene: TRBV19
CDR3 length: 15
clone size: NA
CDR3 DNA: TGTGCCAGTAGTATAGTACCGGACAACACAGATACGCAGTATTTT
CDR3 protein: CASSIVPDNTDTQYF

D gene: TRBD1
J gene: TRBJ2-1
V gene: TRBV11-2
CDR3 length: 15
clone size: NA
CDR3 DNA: TGTGCCAGCAGCTTAGTCAGGGGGCGCAGCAATGAGCAGTTCTTC
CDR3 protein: CASSLVRGRSNEQFF

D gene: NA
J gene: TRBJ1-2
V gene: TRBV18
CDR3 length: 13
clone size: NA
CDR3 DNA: TGTGCCAGCTCCACGCAGGGTTCGGATGGCTACACCTTC
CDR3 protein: CASSTQGSDGYTF

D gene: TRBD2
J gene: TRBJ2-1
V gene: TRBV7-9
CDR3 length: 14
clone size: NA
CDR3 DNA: TGTGCCAGCAGCTCCCTAGCGGGGGCTTCTGAGCAGTTCTTC
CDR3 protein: CASSSLAGASEQFF

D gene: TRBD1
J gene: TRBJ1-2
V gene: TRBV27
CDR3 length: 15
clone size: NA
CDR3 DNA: TGTGCCAGCAGCCCCCTGATAGGGGGCGTTCGAGGCTACACCTTC
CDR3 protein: CASSPLIGGVRGYTF

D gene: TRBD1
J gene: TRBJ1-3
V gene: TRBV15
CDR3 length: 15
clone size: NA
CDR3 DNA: TGTGCCACCAGCGTGGGACAGGGTTCTGGAAACACCATATATTTT
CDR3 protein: CATSVGQGSGNTIYF

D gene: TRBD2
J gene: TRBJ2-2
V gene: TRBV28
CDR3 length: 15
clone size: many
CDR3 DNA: TGTGCCAGCAGCTTAGCGGGGGCCCTCACCGGGGAGCTGTTTTTT
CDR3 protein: CASSLAGALTGELFF

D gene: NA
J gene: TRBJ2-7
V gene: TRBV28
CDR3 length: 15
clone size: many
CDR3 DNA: TGTGCCAGCAACCAACTGCAGGGTAGGTCCTACGAGCAGTACTTC
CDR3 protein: CASNQLQGRSYEQYF

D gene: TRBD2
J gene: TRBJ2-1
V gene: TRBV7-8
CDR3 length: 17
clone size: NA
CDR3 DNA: TGTGCCAGCAGCCCCAGGGCTAGCGGGGGGGCATACAATGAGCAGTTCTTC
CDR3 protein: CASSPRASGGAYNEQFF

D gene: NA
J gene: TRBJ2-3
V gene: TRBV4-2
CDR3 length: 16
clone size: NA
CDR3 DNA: TGTGCCAGCAGCCAAGAACTCGGGATAGGGACAGATACGCAGTATTTT
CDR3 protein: CASSQELGIGTDTQYF